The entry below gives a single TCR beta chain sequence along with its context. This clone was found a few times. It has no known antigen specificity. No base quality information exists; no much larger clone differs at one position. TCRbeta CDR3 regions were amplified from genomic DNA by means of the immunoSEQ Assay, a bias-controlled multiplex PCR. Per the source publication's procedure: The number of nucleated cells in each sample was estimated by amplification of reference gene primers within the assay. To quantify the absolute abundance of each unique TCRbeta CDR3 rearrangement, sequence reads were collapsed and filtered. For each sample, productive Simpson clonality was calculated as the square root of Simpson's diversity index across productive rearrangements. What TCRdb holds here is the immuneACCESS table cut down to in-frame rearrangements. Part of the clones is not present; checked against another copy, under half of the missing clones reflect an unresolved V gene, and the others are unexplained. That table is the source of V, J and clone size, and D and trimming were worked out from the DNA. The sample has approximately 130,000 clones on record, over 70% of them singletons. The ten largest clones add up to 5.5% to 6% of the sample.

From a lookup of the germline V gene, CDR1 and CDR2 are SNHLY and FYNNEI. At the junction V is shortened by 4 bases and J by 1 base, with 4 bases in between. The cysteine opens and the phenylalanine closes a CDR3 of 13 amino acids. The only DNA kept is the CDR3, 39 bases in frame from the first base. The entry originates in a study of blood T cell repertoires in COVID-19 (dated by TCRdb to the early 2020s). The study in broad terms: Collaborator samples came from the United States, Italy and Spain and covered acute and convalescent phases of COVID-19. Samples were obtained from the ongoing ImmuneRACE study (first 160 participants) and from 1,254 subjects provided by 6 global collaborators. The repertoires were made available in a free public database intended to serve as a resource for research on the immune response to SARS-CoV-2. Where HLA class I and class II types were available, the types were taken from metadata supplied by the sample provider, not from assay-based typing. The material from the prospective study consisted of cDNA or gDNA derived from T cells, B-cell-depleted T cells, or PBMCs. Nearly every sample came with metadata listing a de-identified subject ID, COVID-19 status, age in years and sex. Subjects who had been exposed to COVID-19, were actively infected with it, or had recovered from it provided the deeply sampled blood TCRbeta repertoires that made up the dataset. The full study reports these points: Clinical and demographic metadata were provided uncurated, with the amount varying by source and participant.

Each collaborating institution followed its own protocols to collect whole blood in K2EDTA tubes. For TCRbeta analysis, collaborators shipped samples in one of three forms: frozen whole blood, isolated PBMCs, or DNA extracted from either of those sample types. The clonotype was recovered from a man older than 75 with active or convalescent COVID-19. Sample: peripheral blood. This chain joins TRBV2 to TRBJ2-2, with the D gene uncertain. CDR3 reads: CASSVLNTGELFF. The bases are TGTGCCAGCAGTGTACTGAACACCGGGGAGCTGTTTTTT.